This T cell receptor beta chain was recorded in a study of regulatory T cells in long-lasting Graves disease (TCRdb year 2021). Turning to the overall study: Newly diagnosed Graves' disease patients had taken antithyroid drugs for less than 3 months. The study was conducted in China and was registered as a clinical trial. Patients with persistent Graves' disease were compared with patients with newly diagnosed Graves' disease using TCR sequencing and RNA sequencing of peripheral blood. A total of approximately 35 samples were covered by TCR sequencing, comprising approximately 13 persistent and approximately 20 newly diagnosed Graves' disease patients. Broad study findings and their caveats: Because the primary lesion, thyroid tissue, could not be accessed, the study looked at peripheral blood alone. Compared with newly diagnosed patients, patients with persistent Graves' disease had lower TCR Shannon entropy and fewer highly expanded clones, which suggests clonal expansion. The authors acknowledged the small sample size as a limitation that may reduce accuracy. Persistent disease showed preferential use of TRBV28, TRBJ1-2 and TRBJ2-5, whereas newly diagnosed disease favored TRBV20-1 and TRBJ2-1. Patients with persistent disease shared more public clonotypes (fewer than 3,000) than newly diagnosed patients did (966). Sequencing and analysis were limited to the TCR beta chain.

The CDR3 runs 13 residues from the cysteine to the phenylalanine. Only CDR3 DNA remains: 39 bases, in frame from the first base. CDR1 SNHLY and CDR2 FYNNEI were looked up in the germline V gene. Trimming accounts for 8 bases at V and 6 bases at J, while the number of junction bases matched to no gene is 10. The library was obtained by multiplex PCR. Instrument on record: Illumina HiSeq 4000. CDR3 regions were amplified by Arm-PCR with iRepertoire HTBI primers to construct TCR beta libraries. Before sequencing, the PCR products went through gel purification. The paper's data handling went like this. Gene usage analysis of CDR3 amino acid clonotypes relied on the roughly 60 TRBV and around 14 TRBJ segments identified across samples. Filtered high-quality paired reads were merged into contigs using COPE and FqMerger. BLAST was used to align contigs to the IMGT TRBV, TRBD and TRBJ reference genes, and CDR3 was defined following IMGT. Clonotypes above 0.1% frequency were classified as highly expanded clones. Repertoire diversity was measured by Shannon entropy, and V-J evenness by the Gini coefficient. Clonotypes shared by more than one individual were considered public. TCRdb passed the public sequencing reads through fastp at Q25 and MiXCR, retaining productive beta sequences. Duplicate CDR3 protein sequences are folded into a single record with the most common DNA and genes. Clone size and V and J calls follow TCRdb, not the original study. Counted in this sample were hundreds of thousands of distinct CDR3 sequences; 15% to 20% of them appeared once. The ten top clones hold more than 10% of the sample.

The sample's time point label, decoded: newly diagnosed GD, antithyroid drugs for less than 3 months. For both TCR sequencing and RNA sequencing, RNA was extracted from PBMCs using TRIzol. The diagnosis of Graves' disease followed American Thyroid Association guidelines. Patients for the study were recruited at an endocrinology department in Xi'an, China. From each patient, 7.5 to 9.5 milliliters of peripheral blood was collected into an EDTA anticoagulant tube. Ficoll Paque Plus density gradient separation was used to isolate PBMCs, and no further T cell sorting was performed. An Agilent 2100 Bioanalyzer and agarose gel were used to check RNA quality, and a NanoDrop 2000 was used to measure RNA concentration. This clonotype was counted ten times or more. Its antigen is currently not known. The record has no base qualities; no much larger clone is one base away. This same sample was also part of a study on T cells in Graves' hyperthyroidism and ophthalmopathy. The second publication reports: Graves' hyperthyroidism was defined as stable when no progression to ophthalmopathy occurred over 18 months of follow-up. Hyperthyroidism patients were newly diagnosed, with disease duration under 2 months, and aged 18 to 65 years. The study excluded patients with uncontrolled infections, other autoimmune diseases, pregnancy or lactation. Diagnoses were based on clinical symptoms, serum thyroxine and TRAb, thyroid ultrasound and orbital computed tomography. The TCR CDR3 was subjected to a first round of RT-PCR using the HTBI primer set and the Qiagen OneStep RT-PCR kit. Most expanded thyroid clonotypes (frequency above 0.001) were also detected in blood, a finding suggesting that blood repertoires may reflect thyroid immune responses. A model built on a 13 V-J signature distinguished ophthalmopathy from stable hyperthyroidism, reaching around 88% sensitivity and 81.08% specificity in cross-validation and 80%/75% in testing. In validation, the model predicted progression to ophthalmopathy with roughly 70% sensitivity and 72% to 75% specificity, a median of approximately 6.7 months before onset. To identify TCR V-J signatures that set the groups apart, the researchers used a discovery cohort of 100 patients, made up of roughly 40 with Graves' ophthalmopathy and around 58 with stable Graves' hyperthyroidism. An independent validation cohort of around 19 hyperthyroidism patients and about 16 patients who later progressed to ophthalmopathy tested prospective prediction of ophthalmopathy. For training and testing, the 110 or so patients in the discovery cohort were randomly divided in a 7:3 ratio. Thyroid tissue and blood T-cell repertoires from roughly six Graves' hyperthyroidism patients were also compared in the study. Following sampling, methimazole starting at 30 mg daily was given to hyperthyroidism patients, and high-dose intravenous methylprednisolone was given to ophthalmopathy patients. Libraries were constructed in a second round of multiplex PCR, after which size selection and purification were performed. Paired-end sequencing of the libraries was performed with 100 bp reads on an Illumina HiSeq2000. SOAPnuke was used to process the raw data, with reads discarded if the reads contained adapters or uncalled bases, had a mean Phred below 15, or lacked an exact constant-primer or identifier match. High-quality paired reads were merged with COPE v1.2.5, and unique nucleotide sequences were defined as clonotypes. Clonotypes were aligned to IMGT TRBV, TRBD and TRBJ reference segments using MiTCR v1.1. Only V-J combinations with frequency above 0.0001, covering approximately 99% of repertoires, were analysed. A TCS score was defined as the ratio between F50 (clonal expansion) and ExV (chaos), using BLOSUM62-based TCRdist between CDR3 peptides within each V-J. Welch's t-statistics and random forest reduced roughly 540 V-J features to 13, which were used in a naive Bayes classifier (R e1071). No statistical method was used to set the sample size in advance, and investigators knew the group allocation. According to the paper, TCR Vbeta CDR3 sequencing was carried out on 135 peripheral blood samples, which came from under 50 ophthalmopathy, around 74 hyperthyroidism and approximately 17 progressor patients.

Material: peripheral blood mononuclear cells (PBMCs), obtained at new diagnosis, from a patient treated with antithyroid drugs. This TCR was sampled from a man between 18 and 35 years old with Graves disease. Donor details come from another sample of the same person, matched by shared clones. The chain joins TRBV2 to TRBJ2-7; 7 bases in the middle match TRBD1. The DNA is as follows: TGTGCCAGCGAAGGTTCAGGGGGAAGCGAGCAGTACTTC. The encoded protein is CASEGSGGSEQYF.